A single T cell receptor beta chain is shown here with its context. The antigen remains unidentified. At one of its ends the junction is not consistent with the germline gene, which may arise from a read error. The study used a library that attached unique molecular identifiers to individual cDNA molecules. TCRdb independently ran MiXCR on the RACE reads; one entry per CDR3 protein. The sample records tens of thousands of distinct CDR3 sequences, 11% being singletons. The CDR3 loop spans 15 amino acids. Germline V gene lookup returns CDR1 SSHAT and CDR2 FNYEAQ (reference sequence). The sample belongs to a study of human T cells and chemical hapten exposure. Study details: 2% DPC was applied to approximately 2 cm by approximately 2 cm of upper inner arm skin for sensitization.

Time point: patch test 2, 6 weeks after DPC sensitization. Sample treatment: therapeutic diphenylcyclopropenone sensitization with weekly scalp DPC. Study-level findings and limits: There was no change with DPC sensitization in TCRs above 1 in 1000 frequency.

The chain joins TRBV7-7 to TRBJ2-5; either TRBD1 or TRBD2 may fit D (7 bases each). This receptor was identified in a man between 40 and 49 years old with alopecia areata. Some clones in this sample may be carry-over from other donors' samples. Sequenced material: whole blood, taken in connection with sensitization to the hapten diphenylcyclopropenone (DPC). The chain's CDR3 is CASSPGGQYQETQYF. In nucleotides, the CDR3 is TGTGCTAGCAGCCCGGGGGGACAGTACCAAGAGACCCAGTACTTC.